These T cell receptor beta chains were read from a single sample in a study of cytomegalovirus exposure and HLA in healthy donors. Produced via immunoSEQ multiplex PCR; TCRdb's table is partial and in-frame only. The sample has 100,000 to 150,000 clones, 75% to 90% seen once. Sequenced input: PBMCs. The receptors here all came from a man aged 50-59 years in good health and CMV-seronegative. The CDR3 runs from the conserved cysteine through the conserved F or W. The D gene is left open where the match is weak. Clone size is not always given. Where it is, it says once, few, many or a class for expanded clones.

d_call	v_call	j_call	cdr3_length	clone_size	cdr3_aa	cdr3_nt
NA	TRBV6-1	TRBJ1-5	14	NA	CASSQRGGDQPQHF	TGTGCCAGCAGCCAAAGAGGAGGAGATCAGCCCCAGCATTTT
NA	TRBV9	TRBJ1-1	13	NA	CASSVTWNTEAFF	TGTGCCAGCAGCGTAACTTGGAACACTGAAGCTTTCTTT
NA	TRBV4-2	TRBJ2-2	14	NA	CASSQTTYTGELFF	TGTGCCAGCAGCCAAACAACCTACACCGGGGAGCTGTTTTTT
TRBD1	TRBV29-1	TRBJ2-1	14	few	CSVKPGQVFGEQFF	TGCAGCGTGAAGCCGGGACAGGTTTTTGGTGAGCAGTTCTTC
NA	TRBV7-9	TRBJ2-7	12	NA	CASSLSVDEQYF	TGTGCCAGCAGCCTCTCGGTTGACGAGCAGTACTTC
NA	TRBV30	TRBJ1-1	12	few	CAWTRDSLEAFF	TGTGCCTGGACCAGGGACTCCCTTGAAGCTTTCTTT
NA	TRBV28	TRBJ2-1	13	NA	CASTRGAPNEQFF	TGTGCCAGCACCCGGGGGGCCCCCAATGAGCAGTTCTTC
NA	TRBV5-1	TRBJ2-3	15	NA	CASSPPREPTDTQYF	TGCGCCAGCAGCCCTCCCCGCGAACCCACAGATACGCAGTATTTT
TRBD1	TRBV10-3	TRBJ1-5	14	NA	CAISGQGDNQPQHF	TGTGCCATCAGTGGACAGGGGGACAATCAGCCCCAGCATTTT
NA	TRBV18	TRBJ2-7	15	few	CASSTAGGGAYEQYF	TGTGCCAGCTCAACAGCTGGTGGGGGGGCTTACGAGCAGTACTTC
TRBD2	TRBV4-3	TRBJ2-1	15	NA	CASSQDASGSSEQFF	TGCGCCAGCAGCCAAGATGCTAGCGGGAGCTCTGAGCAGTTCTTC
TRBD1	TRBV9	TRBJ1-5	14	NA	CASSPTGGNQPQHF	TGTGCCAGCAGCCCAACAGGGGGCAATCAGCCCCAGCATTTT
TRBD1	TRBV28	TRBJ2-5	12	NA	CASRTGGETQYF	TGTGCCAGCCGGACAGGGGGAGAGACCCAGTACTTC
TRBD2	TRBV5-4	TRBJ2-7	17	NA	CASSAGTSGGYGYEQYF	TGTGCCAGCAGCGCCGGGACTAGCGGCGGCTATGGCTACGAGCAGTACTTC
TRBD1	TRBV5-1	TRBJ2-5	15	NA	CASSFRQGAGETQYF	TGCGCCAGCAGCTTTCGACAGGGGGCAGGGGAGACCCAGTACTTC
TRBD2	TRBV19	TRBJ2-1	14	NA	CASRGLAVYNEQFF	TGTGCCAGTAGGGGACTAGCGGTTTACAATGAGCAGTTCTTC
TRBD1	TRBV5-4	TRBJ2-7	15	NA	CASSPPGQGLHEQYF	TGTGCCAGCAGCCCGCCGGGACAGGGTCTCCACGAGCAGTACTTC
TRBD2	TRBV5-4	TRBJ2-2	17	few	CASSLPSGVGQGGELFF	TGTGCCAGCAGCTTGCCCAGCGGGGTCGGGCAGGGCGGGGAGCTGTTTTTT
NA	TRBV6-5	TRBJ2-2	14	NA	CASRVRANTGELFF	TGTGCCAGCAGGGTCAGGGCGAACACCGGGGAGCTGTTTTTT
TRBD2	TRBV14	TRBJ2-1	14	NA	CASTLAGPYNEQFF	TGTGCCAGCACGCTAGCGGGACCGTACAATGAGCAGTTCTTC
NA	TRBV29-1	TRBJ1-3	13	few	CSVMTENINTIYF	TGCAGCGTGATGACAGAAAACATAAACACCATATATTTT
NA	TRBV27	TRBJ2-7	15	once	CASSLLGGLSYEQYF	TGTGCCAGCAGTTTACTTGGAGGGCTCTCCTACGAGCAGTACTTC
NA	TRBV11-2	TRBJ2-3	15	NA	CASSLDSPSTDTQYF	TGTGCCAGCAGCTTAGATAGTCCCAGCACAGATACGCAGTATTTT
NA	TRBV4-3	TRBJ1-2	15	NA	CASSQDLEGDYGYTF	TGCGCCAGCAGCCAAGACTTGGAAGGAGACTATGGCTACACCTTC
NA	TRBV5-4	TRBJ1-6	14	NA	CATAVGGYNSPLHF	TGTGCCACCGCCGTAGGGGGTTATAATTCACCCCTCCACTTT
TRBD2	TRBV19	TRBJ2-1	16	NA	CASSIASGSSFREQFF	TGTGCCAGTAGTATAGCTAGCGGGAGTAGTTTTAGGGAGCAGTTCTTC
TRBD1	TRBV10-3	TRBJ1-5	16	NA	CAISESRQGEDQPQHF	TGTGCCATCAGTGAATCAAGACAGGGGGAAGACCAGCCCCAGCATTTT
TRBD2	TRBV4-1	TRBJ2-7	16	once	CASSPYSGSDIYEQYF	TGCGCCAGCAGCCCATATAGCGGGAGCGATATCTACGAGCAGTACTTC
NA	TRBV28	TRBJ1-6	15	NA	CASTTGRVYNSPLHF	TGTGCCAGCACCACCGGGAGAGTGTACAATTCACCCCTCCACTTT
TRBD1	TRBV7-3	TRBJ2-2	14	NA	CASSLDRVSGELFF	TGTGCCAGCAGCCTAGACAGGGTCTCCGGGGAGCTGTTTTTT
TRBD1	TRBV6-5	TRBJ1-5	14	NA	CASSWDSRNQPQHF	TGTGCCAGCAGTTGGGACAGCCGCAATCAGCCCCAGCATTTT
NA	TRBV5-4	TRBJ2-5	15	once	CASSSLGQNQETQYF	TGTGCCAGCAGCTCCCTGGGGCAGAACCAAGAGACCCAGTACTTC
NA	TRBV15	TRBJ1-3	16	NA	CATSRDPRTAGNTIYF	TGTGCCACCAGCAGAGATCCCAGGACAGCGGGAAACACCATATATTTT
TRBD1	TRBV29-1	TRBJ2-2	17	NA	CSVGRQGAIQDTGELFF	TGCAGCGTTGGTAGACAGGGGGCGATTCAAGACACCGGGGAGCTGTTTTTT
NA	TRBV29-1	TRBJ1-1	11	NA	CSVLGRTEAFF	TGCAGCGTTCTTGGCAGGACTGAAGCTTTCTTT
TRBD2	TRBV7-2	TRBJ2-5	17	once	CASSLAPAGGFQETQYF	TGTGCCAGCAGCTTAGCGCCGGCGGGGGGGTTCCAAGAGACCCAGTACTTC
NA	TRBV9	TRBJ2-2	15	NA	CASSVEAGVTGELFF	TGTGCCAGCAGCGTAGAGGCAGGGGTGACCGGGGAGCTGTTTTTT
TRBD2	TRBV5-6	TRBJ2-1	12	NA	CASTGTSGSGFF	TGTGCCAGCACCGGGACTAGCGGGAGTGGGTTCTTC
TRBD1	TRBV5-1	TRBJ2-2	17	NA	CAGSLAGTGGFSGELFF	TGCGCCGGCAGCTTGGCTGGGACAGGGGGGTTCTCCGGGGAGCTGTTTTTT
NA	TRBV4-2	TRBJ2-3	14	NA	CASSQVDERDTQYF	TGTGCCAGCAGCCAAGTAGATGAGAGAGATACGCAGTATTTT
NA	TRBV5-1	TRBJ2-7	14	NA	CASKTDSGSYEQYF	TGCGCCAGCAAAACAGACTCGGGGTCCTACGAGCAGTACTTC
TRBD1	TRBV18	TRBJ2-7	16	NA	CASSPRGGSATGEQYF	TGTGCCAGCTCACCAAGAGGGGGCTCGGCTACTGGGGAGCAGTACTTC
NA	TRBV5-4	TRBJ1-2	14	NA	CASSSTEKDYGYTF	TGTGCCAGCAGCTCGACGGAGAAGGACTATGGCTACACCTTC
TRBD2	TRBV5-6	TRBJ2-5	16	NA	CARSLELAGDQETQYF	TGTGCCCGCAGCTTGGAACTAGCGGGGGATCAAGAGACCCAGTACTTC